The 16 T cell receptor beta chains below all came from one sample that was sequenced in a study of OX40 agonist ivuxolimab in advanced cancers. Data came from immunoSEQ multiplex PCR; TCRdb stores just in-frame clones and leaves some out. Of approximately 64,000 clones in the sample, roughly 87% are singletons; the top ten hold over 2.5%. Specimen: CD4+ or CD8+ T cells sorted from blood, collected in a trial of the OX40 agonist ivuxolimab. The receptors stem from an adult with an advanced solid tumor such as melanoma, head and neck, liver or kidney cancer.

This chain connects TRBV30 to TRBJ1-2; 7 positions match TRBD1. This CDR3 is 14 amino acids long. Germline V gene lookup returns CDR1 GTSNPN and CDR2 SVGIG (reference sequence). Trimming took 4 bases from V and 3 from J; bases not matched to a gene: 8. The CDR3 coding sequence is TGTGCCTGGAAGGCGACAGGGCTATACTATGGCTACACCTTC. It is translated as CAWKATGLYYGYTF.

The chain carries TRBV4-1 and TRBJ1-5; 10 bases line up with TRBD1. The CDR3 is 17 amino acids. Looked up from germline, CDR1 is MGHRA and CDR2 is YSYEKL. J was trimmed by 3 bases and V by 3 bases; bases with no gene match: 8. The CDR3 nucleotides read TGCGCCAGCAGCCAGCTGGGGACAGGGGCCGACAATCAGCCCCAGCATTTT. Amino acids: CASSQLGTGADNQPQHF.

The chain combines TRBV28 with TRBJ2-5; D may correspond to TRBD1 or TRBD2 (5 bases each). This CDR3 has 15 residues. Germline CDR1 reads MDHEN; CDR2 reads SYDVKM. V was trimmed by 7 bases and J by 0 bases, leaving 15 bases between them. CDR3 sequence (DNA): TGTGCCAGCACCCCGGGGACGGCAAACCAAGAGACCCAGTACTTC. This translates into CASTPGTANQETQYF.

CDR3 sequence (DNA): TGTGCCAGCAGTTTCCACAATGAGCAGTTCTTC. Its translation: CASSFHNEQFF. The gene calls are TRBV2 and TRBJ2-1, with D uncertain. CDR3 length equals 11 residues. Germline V CDR1 and CDR2: SNHLY, FYNNEI. V shed 5 bases and J shed 5 bases, with 4 bases lying between them. The complete variable domain, with remaining parts taken from reference TRBV2 and TRBJ2-1, reads EPEVTQTPSHQVTQMGQEVILRCVPISNHLYFYWYRQILGQKVEFLVSFYNNEISEKSEIFDDQFSVERPDGSNFTLKIRSTKLEDSAMYFCASSFHNEQFFGPGTRLTVL.

The rearrangement links TRBV6-1 to TRBJ2-2, with D unclear. V gave up 7 bases and J gave up 0 bases, with 9 bases separating them. Germline loops: CDR1 MNHNS, CDR2 SASEGT. This CDR3 has 14 residues. The CDR3 sequence: CASKSGANTGELFF. CDR3 bases: TGTGCCAGCAAGTCTGGGGCGAACACCGGGGAGCTGTTTTTT.

The J gene is TRBJ1-1, the V gene TRBV19, with 12 bases identical to TRBD1. Germline assignment: CDR1 LNHDA and CDR2 SQIVND (reference sequence). This CDR3 contains 16 residues. V dropped 6 bases and J dropped 6; count of bases not matched to a gene: 11. The CDR3 loop is CASRSPGQGAGAEAFF. The CDR3 DNA follows: TGTGCCAGTAGATCCCCGGGACAGGGGGCAGGGGCTGAAGCTTTCTTT.

The chain employs TRBV6-4 and TRBJ2-1; possibly TRBD1 or TRBD2 for D (5 bases each). Germline V gene data show CDR1 as MRHNA and CDR2 as SNTAGT. This CDR3 has 15 amino acids. V lost 3 bases and J 4 bases, leaving 13 bases between the germline ends. CDR3 sequence reads: CASSDEMGVYNEQFF. Here the CDR3 DNA reads TGTGCCAGCAGTGATGAAATGGGGGTATACAATGAGCAGTTCTTC.

This clone was picked up one time. The J gene is TRBJ2-7, the V gene TRBV7-9; D ambiguous. Germline assignment: CDR1 SEHNR and CDR2 FQNEAQ (reference sequence). V gave up 5 bases and J gave up 9 bases, with 23 bases separating them. CDR3 length: 15 residues. CDR3 nucleotides: TGTGCCAGCAGCCCTGGGATCGGTGTTTCCCGTGGGCAGTACTTC. Its translation: CASSPGIGVSRGQYF.

V usage is TRBV30 and J usage is TRBJ2-7, with 8 bases that match TRBD1. Trimming removed 4 bases from V and 3 bases from J; junction bases left unmatched: 5. CDR1 and CDR2 from the germline V gene are GTSNPN and SVGIG (reference sequence). The CDR3 consists of 13 residues. The CDR3 spells CAWIGTGNYEQYF. DNA for the CDR3: TGTGCCTGGATTGGGACAGGAAACTACGAGCAGTACTTC.

This sequence joins TRBV18 and TRBJ1-4; D perhaps matches TRBD1 (5 bases). Germline CDR1 reads KGHSH; CDR2 reads LQKENI. There are 15 residues in the CDR3. The ends were cut back, 2 bases at V and 2 bases at J, with 9 bases in the middle. The CDR3 sequence is CASSPGGLTNEKLFF. The CDR3 DNA sequence: TGTGCCAGCTCACCAGGGGGACTGACTAATGAAAAACTGTTTTTT.

This clone showed up many times. The chain joins TRBV11-2 to TRBJ1-2, with TRBD1 matching 8 bases. V lost 5 bases and J lost 2; bases outside the gene matches: 7. The CDR3 is 15 residues long. Looked up from germline, CDR1 is SGHAT and CDR2 is FQNNGV. CDR3 nucleotides: TGTGCCAGCAGCCCCAGGACAGGGTGGAACTATGGCTACACCTTC. It translates to CASSPRTGWNYGYTF.

The V gene is TRBV6-1, the J gene TRBJ2-7, with D perhaps matching TRBD1 (6 bases). The V end was cut by 6 bases, the J end by 0 bases, with 12 bases between. Germline assignment: CDR1 MNHNS and CDR2 SASEGT. This CDR3 has 14 amino acids. This chain's CDR3 is CASSPGHRSYEQYF. The CDR3 DNA reads TGTGCCAGCAGCCCGGGACACCGCTCCTACGAGCAGTACTTC.

The chain uses TRBV7-9 and TRBJ1-1; the D is unclear. CDR1 and CDR2 from the germline V gene are SEHNR and FQNEAQ (reference sequence). The CDR3 sequence is 13 residues long. Deletions cut 7 bases from V and 1 base from J, with 10 bases between. For the CDR3, the DNA is TGTGCCAGCACACTATATCGGAACACTGAAGCTTTCTTT. As protein: CASTLYRNTEAFF.

J is TRBJ2-2 and V is TRBV10-3; 13 bases agree with TRBD2. This CDR3 is 16 amino acids long. Germline V gene lookup returns CDR1 ENHRY and CDR2 SYGVKD. J lost 7 bases, V lost 5 bases, and 7 bases had no gene match. Here the CDR3 reads CAISLGLAGDGGELFF. The CDR3 DNA sequence: TGTGCCATCAGTCTTGGACTAGCGGGAGATGGCGGGGAGCTGTTTTTT.

V is TRBV15 and J is TRBJ1-1; no firm D call. Trimming cost V 0 bases and J 1 base, with 12 bases left between them. Germline loops: CDR1 LNHNV, CDR2 YYDKDF (reference sequence). The CDR3 spans 16 residues. CDR3 protein: CATSREYSFGNTEAFF. In nucleotides, the CDR3 is TGTGCCACCAGCAGAGAATACTCTTTTGGGAACACTGAAGCTTTCTTT.

The chain joins TRBV12-2 to TRBJ2-7; the D segment call TRBD1 is taken from the table without a DNA check. TRBV12-2 is termed a pseudogene. CDR3 length: 15 residues. Here the CDR3 reads CASRLITDRAYEQYF. Here the CDR3 DNA reads TGTGCAAGTCGCTTAATTACTGACAGGGCCTACGAGCAGTACTTC.